This T cell receptor (beta chain) stems from a study of blood T cells in healthy people across ages. The V end lost 2 bases, the J end lost 1 base, and 20 bases lay between the germline ends. This CDR3 is built from 18 residues. Germline V gene sequence: CDR1 LGHNA, CDR2 YSLEER. A second PCR, run for about 7 to 11 cycles, used a sample-barcoded 5' primer plus a J-beta primer mix. TCRdb called the 5' RACE reads again in MiXCR, with one record for every CDR3 protein. The repertoire has roughly 1,300,000 distinct CDR3 sequences, almost 60% of them found once; the top ten carry more than 6%. The sample providers were healthy Caucasian people from Russia, aged about 6 to 90.

The sample comprised blood. The chain links TRBV4-3 to TRBJ2-5; D assignment may be TRBD1 or TRBD2 (5 bases each). This clonotype was obtained from a man younger than 35 in good health. The CDR3 DNA reads TGCGCCAGCAGCCAAACACACGGGACCTCTCTATTCCAAGAGACCCAGTACTTC. Its translation: CASSQTHGTSLFQETQYF.